This TCR beta chain was observed in a study of regulatory T cells in long-lasting Graves disease. CDR1 and CDR2 (germline): SGHTA, FQGNSA. V gave up 4 bases and J gave up 0 bases, with 13 bases separating them. CDR3 size: 16 residues. Regarding time point: newly diagnosed GD, antithyroid drugs for less than 3 months. The TCR library used RNA extracted from PBMCs. Sequencing libraries for TCR beta were prepared with iRepertoire HTBI primers and Arm-PCR of CDR3 regions. TCRdb recomputed calls from the multiplex PCR reads with MiXCR, one row per CDR3 protein. The table includes roughly 610,000 distinct CDR3 sequences, about 16% detected once. This clonotype was recorded at least ten times. This same sample was also part of a study on T cells in Graves' hyperthyroidism and ophthalmopathy. This second report adds: Ophthalmopathy onset followed model prediction by a median about six months.

The clonotype comes from a young man with Graves disease. The chain uses TRBV7-2 and TRBJ2-4, with D maybe TRBD1 (5 bases). The sample here was peripheral blood mononuclear cells (PBMCs), taken at new diagnosis, from a patient treated with antithyroid drugs. This CDR3 is CASSSRQTQAKNIQYF. DNA of the CDR3: TGTGCCAGCAGCTCCCGACAGACACAAGCCAAAAACATTCAGTACTTC.